This T cell receptor beta chain appears in the sequencing data of a study of blood T cell repertoires in COVID-19. In germline, CDR1 is MNHNS, CDR2 SASEGT. The CDR3 runs 17 residues. Trimming took 4 bases from V and 12 from J; bases not matched to a gene: 21. Here immunoSEQ multiplex PCR was the method, and the copy in TCRdb shows in-frame clones only, minus some. There are 180,000 or so clones in the sample; around 85% occur only once, and approximately 11% lies in the top ten. Sequencing was carried out using peripheral blood. This clonotype originated in a human donor with active or convalescent COVID-19. The donor label of this sample is uncertain. The chain recombines TRBV6-1 with TRBJ2-7; 10 bases are a match to TRBD2. CDR3 nucleotide sequence: TGTGCCAGCAGTGCAAACAGGGGAGGGCGTCTAGCGGGAGTTCCGTACTTC. It codes for CASSANRGGRLAGVPYF.